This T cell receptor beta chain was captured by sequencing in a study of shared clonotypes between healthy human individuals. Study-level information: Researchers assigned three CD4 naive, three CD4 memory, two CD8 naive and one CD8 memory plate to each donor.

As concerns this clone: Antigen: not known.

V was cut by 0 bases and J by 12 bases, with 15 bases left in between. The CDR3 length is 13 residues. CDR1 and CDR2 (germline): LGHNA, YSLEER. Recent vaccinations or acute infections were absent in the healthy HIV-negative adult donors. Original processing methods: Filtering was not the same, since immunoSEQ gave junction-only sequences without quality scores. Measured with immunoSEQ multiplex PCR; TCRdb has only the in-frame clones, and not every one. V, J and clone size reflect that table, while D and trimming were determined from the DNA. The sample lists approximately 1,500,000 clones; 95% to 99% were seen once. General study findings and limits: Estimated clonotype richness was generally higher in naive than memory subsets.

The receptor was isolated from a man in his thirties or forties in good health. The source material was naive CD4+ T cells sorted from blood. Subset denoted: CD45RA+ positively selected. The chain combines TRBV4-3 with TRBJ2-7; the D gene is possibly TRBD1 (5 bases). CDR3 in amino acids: CASSQDQGTTPYF. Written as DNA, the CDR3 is TGCGCCAGCAGCCAAGATCAGGGAACTACCCCGTACTTC.